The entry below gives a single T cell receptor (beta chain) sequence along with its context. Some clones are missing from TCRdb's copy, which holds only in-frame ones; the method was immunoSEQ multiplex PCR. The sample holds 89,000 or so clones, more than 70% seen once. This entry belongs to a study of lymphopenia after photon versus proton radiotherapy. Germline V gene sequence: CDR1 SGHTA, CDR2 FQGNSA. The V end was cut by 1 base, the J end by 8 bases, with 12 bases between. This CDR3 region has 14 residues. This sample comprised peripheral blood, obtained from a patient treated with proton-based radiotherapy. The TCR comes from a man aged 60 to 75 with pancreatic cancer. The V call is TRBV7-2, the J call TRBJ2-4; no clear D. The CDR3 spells CASSLEVAAHIQYF. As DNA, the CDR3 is TGTGCCAGCAGCTTAGAGGTAGCTGCGCACATTCAGTACTTC.